This T cell receptor (beta chain) was obtained from a study of beta chain features in type 1 diabetes. Overall study results and limits: Whether HLA type influences TCRB rearrangement remained unresolved here. Shortening that was moderate but significant affected the TCRB CDR3s of Type 1 diabetes patients in all four CD4+ subsets.

Of note for this clone: Antigen specificity is unknown.

The germline gives CDR1 SGDLS, CDR2 YYNGEE. Deletions cut 3 bases from V and 4 bases from J, with 16 bases between. CDR3 length: 15 amino acids. Since all of the isolated RNA was reverse transcribed, expressed TCRB transcripts were what got sequenced. Sequencing was performed with immunoSEQ multiplex PCR; in TCRdb, only in-frame clones are kept and a portion is missing. The sample carries 95,000 to 150,000 clones, 16% recorded once. Sample: central memory CD4+ T cells from blood. The sequence was collected from a man aged 30-40 years with type 1 diabetes. The V and J genes are TRBV9 and TRBJ1-2, with D possibly matching TRBD1 (5 bases). The CDR3 reads CASSATRVGVYGYTF. The CDR3 DNA sequence: TGTGCCAGCAGCGCCACCAGGGTGGGGGTCTATGGCTACACCTTC.